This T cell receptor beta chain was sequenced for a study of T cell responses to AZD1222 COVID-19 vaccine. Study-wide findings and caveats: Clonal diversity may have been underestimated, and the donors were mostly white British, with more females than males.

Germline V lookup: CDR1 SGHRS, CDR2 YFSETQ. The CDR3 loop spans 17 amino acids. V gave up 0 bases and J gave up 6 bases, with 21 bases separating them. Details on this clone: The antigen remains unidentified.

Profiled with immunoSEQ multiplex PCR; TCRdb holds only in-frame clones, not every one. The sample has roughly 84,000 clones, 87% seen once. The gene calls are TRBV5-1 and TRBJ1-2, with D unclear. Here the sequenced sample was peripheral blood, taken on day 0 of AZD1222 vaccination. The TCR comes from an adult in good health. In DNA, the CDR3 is TGCGCCAGCAGCTTGGGCCTCTCGGGGATTCTCGAAGATGGCTACACCTTC. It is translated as CASSLGLSGILEDGYTF.